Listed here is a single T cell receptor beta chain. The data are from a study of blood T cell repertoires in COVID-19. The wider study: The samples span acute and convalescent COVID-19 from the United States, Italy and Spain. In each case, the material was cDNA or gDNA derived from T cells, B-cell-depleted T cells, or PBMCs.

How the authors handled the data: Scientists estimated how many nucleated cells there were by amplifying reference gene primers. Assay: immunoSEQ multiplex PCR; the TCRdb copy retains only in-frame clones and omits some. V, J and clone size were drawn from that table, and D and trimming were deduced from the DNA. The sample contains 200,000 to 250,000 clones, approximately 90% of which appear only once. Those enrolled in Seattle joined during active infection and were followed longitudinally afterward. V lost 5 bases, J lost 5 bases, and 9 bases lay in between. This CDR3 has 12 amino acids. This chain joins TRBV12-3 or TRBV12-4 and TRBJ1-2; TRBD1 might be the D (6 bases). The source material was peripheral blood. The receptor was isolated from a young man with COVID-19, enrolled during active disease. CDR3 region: CASSLQGYGYTF. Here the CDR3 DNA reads TGTGCCAGCAGTCTACAGGGTTATGGCTACACCTTC.